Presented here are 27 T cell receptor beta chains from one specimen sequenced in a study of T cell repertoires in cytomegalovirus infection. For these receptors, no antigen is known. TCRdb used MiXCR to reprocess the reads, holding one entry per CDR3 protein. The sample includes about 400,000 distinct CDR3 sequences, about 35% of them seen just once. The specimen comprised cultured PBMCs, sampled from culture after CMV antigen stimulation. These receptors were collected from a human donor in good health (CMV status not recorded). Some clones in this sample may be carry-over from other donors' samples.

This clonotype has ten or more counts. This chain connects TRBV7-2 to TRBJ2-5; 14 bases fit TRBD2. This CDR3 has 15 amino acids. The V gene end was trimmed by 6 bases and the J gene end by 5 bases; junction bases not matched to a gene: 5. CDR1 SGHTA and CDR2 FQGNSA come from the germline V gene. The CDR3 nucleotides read TGTGCCAGCAGAGGACTAGCGGGAGGACTGGAGACCCAGTACTTC. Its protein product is CASRGLAGGLETQYF.

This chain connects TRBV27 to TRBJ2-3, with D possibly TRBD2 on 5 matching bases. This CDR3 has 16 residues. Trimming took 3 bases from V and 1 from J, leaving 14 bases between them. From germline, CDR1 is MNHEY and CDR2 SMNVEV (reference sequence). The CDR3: CASSFGSAPRTDTQYF. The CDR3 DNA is TGTGCCAGCAGTTTTGGTAGCGCCCCCCGCACAGATACGCAGTATTTT.

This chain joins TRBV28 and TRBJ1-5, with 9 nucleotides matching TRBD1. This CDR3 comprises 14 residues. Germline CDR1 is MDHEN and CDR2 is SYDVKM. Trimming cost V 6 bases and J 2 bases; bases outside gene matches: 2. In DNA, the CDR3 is TGTGCCAGCAGACGACAGGGGGGCAATCAGCCCCAGCATTTT. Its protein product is CASRRQGGNQPQHF.

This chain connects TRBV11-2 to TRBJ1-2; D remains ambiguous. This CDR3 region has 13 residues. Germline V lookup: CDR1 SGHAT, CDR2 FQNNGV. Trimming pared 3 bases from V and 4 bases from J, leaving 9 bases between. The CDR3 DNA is TGTGCCAGCAGCTTTGTATCGAGCTATGGCTACACCTTC. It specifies CASSFVSSYGYTF. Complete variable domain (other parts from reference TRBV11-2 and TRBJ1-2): EAGVAQSPRYKIIEKRQSVAFWCNPISGHATLYWYQQILGQGPKLLIQFQNNGVVDDSQLPKDRFSAERLKGVDSTLKIQPAKLEDSAVYLCASSFVSSYGYTFGSGTRLTVV.

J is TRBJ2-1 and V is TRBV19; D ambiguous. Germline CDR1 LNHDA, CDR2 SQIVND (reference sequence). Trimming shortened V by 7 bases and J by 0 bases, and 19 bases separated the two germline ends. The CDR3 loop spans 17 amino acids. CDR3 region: CASTPFSAESSYNEQFF. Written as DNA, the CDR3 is TGTGCCAGTACCCCCTTCTCGGCGGAGAGCTCCTACAATGAGCAGTTCTTC.

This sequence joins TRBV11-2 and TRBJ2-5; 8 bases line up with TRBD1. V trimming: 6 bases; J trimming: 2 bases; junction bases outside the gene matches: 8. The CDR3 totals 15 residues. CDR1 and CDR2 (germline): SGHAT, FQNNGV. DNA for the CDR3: TGTGCCAGCAGGACCCCAGGGACAGGTCAAGAGACCCAGTACTTC. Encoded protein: CASRTPGTGQETQYF.

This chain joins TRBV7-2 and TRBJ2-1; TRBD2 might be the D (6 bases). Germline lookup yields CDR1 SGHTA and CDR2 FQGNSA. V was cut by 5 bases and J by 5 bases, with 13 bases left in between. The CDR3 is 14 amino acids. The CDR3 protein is CASSLMGGHNEQFF. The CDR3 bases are TGTGCCAGCAGCCTAATGGGAGGACACAATGAGCAGTTCTTC.

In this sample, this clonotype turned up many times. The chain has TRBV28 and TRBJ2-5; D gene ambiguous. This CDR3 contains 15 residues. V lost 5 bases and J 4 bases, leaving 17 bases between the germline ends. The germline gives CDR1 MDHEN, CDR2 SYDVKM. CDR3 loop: CASSRAGPRGETQYF. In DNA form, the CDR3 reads TGTGCCAGCAGTCGTGCAGGCCCCCGTGGAGAGACCCAGTACTTC. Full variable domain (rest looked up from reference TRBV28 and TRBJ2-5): DVKVTQSSRYLVKRTGEKVFLECVQDMDHENMFWYRQDPGLGLRLIYFSYDVKMKEKGDIPEGYSVSREKKERFSLILESASTNQTSMYLCASSRAGPRGETQYFGPGTRLLVL.

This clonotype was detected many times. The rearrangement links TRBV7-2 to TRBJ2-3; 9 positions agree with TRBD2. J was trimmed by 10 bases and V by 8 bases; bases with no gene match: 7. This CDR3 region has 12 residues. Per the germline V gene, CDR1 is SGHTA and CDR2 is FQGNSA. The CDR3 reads CASSVAGGPQYF. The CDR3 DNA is TGTGCCAGCTCCGTGGCGGGAGGGCCGCAGTATTTT.

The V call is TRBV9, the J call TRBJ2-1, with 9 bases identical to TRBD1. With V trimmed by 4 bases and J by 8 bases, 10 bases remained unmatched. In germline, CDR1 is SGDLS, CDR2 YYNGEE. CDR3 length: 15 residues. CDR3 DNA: TGTGCCAGCAGCACACCGGGACAGGGAGGCGATGAGCAGTTCTTC. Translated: CASSTPGQGGDEQFF.

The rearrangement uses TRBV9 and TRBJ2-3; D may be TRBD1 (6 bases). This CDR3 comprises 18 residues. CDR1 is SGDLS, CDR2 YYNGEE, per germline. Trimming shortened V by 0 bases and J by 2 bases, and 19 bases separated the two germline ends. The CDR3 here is CASSVDPGTTSFTDTQYF. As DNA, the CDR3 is TGTGCCAGCAGCGTAGACCCCGGGACAACTTCTTTCACAGATACGCAGTATTTT.

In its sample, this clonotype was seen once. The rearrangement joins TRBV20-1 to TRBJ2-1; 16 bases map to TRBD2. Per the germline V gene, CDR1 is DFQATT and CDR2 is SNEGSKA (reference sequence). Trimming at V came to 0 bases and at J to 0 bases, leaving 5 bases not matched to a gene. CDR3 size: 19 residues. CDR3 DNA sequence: TGCAGTGCTAGAGAGGGGGGACTAGCGGGAGGGAGCTCCTACAATGAGCAGTTCTTC. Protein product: CSAREGGLAGGSSYNEQFF.

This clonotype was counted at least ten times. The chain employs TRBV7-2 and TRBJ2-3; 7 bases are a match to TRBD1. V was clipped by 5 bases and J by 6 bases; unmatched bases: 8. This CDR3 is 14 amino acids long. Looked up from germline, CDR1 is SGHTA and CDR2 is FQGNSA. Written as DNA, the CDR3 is TGTGCCAGCAGCCGAGACAGGGTTGGGGATACGCAGTATTTT. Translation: CASSRDRVGDTQYF.

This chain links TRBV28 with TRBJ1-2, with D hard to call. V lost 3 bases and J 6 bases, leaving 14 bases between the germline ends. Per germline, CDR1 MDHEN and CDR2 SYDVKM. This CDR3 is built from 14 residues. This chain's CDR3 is CASSLFSVYDGYTF. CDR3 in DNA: TGTGCCAGCAGTTTGTTTTCGGTTTACGATGGCTACACCTTC.

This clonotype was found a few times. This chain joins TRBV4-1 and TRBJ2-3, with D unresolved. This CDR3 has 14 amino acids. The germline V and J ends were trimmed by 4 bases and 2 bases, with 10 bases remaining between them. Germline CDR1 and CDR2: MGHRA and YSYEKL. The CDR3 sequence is CASSRADPTDTQYF. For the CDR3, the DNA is TGCGCCAGCAGCCGGGCGGACCCCACAGATACGCAGTATTTT.

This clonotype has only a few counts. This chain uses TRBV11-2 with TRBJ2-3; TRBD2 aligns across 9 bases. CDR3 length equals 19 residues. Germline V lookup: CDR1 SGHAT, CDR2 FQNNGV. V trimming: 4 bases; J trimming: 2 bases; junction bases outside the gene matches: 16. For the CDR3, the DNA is TGTGCCAGCAGCTCCTTGGGCTGGCGGGAGGGCCAGATCACAGATACGCAGTATTTT. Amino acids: CASSSLGWREGQITDTQYF.

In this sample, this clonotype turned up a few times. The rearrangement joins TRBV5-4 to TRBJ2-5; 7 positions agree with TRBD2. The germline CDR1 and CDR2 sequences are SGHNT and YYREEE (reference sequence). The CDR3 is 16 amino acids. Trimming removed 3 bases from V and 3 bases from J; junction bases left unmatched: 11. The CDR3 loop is CASSSGRLADKETQYF. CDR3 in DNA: TGTGCCAGCAGCTCCGGCCGGCTAGCGGACAAAGAGACCCAGTACTTC.

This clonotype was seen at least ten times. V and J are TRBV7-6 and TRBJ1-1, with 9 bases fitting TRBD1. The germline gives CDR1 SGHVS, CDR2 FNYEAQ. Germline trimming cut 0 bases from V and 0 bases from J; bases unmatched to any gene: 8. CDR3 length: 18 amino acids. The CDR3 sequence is CASSLAGRGQGLNTEAFF. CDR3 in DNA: TGTGCCAGCAGCTTAGCTGGTAGGGGACAGGGTTTGAACACTGAAGCTTTCTTT.

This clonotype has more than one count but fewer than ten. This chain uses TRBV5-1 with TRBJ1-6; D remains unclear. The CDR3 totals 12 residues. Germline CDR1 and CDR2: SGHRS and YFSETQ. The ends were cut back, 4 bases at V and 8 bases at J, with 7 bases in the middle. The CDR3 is CASSSTDSPLHF. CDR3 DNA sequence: TGCGCCAGCAGCAGCACAGATTCACCCCTCCACTTT.

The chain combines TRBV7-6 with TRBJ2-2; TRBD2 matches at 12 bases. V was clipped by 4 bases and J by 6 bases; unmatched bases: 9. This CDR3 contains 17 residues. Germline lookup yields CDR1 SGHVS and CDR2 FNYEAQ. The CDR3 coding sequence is TGTGCCAGCAGCTCGAACCTGACTAGCGGGAGATCCGGGGAGCTGTTTTTT. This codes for CASSSNLTSGRSGELFF.

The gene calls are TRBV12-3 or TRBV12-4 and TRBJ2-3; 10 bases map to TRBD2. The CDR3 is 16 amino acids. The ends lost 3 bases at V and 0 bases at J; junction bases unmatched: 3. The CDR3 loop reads CASSFGTSESTDTQYF. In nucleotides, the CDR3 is TGTGCCAGCAGTTTTGGGACTAGCGAAAGCACAGATACGCAGTATTTT.

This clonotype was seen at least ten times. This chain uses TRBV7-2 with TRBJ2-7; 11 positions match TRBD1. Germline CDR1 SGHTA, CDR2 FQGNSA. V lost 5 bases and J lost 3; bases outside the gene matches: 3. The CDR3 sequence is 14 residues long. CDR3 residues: CASSKDRGHYEQYF. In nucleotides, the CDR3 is TGTGCCAGCAGCAAGGACAGGGGGCACTACGAGCAGTACTTC.

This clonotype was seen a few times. The CDR3 region is CASSQVEYEQYF. CDR3 sequence (DNA): TGTGCCAGCAGCCAAGTCGAGTACGAGCAGTACTTC. The rearrangement uses TRBV4-2 and TRBJ2-7; no reliable D call. V was clipped by 1 base and J by 4 bases, with 5 bases between them. Germline V gene data show CDR1 as LGHNA and CDR2 as YNFKEQ. The CDR3 is 12 residues long.

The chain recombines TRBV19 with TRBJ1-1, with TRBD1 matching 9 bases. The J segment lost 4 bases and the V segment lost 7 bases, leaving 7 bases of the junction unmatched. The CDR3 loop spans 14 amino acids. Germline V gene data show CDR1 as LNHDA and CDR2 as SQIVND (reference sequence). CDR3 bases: TGTGCCAGTACCGACAGGGGGGTAAGCACTGAAGCTTTCTTT. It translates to CASTDRGVSTEAFF.

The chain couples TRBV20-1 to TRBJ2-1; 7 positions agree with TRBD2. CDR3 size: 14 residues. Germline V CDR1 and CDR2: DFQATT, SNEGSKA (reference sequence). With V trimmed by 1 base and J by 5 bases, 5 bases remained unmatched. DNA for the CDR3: TGCAGTGCTAGAGTTATCAGCGGGGACAATGAGCAGTTCTTC. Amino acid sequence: CSARVISGDNEQFF.

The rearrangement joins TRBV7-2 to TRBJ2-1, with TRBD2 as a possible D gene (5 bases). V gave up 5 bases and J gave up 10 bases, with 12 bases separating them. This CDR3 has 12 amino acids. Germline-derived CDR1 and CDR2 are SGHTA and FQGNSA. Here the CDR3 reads CASSLGGWEQFF. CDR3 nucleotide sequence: TGTGCCAGCAGCCTAGGAGGCTGGGAGCAGTTCTTC.

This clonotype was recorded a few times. The CDR3 DNA sequence: TGCAGTGCTAGAGACGGGGGAACCGTGGCTGAAGCTTTCTTT. Translating it yields CSARDGGTVAEAFF. The V call is TRBV20-1, the J call TRBJ1-1; the D gene is possibly TRBD1 (5 bases). Trimming took 0 bases from V and 6 from J, leaving 14 bases between them. This CDR3 comprises 14 residues. Per germline, CDR1 DFQATT and CDR2 SNEGSKA (reference sequence).